Reported below is one T cell receptor beta chain. Its antigen remains unidentified. CDR1 MNHEY and CDR2 SMNVEV come from the germline V gene (reference sequence). The CDR3 spans 13 residues. J was trimmed by 3 bases and V by 11 bases; bases with no gene match: 9. Through a sample-barcoded 5' primer and a J-beta primer mix, a second PCR was run for roughly 6 to 12 cycles. Every cDNA was tagged by a template-switch adaptor with 12 random nucleotides. TCRdb re-called the 5' RACE reads with MiXCR, one entry per CDR3 protein. The sample lists 1.5 million to 2 million distinct CDR3 sequences, around 48% occurring once. The data stem from a study of blood T cells in healthy people across ages. Study conclusions and caveats: Strong correlation was found linking TCR beta diversity to naive T cell percentage.

Investigators took approximately 9.4 milliliters of peripheral blood from every donor. In each sample, at least 7 million PBMCs were isolated. Sequencing input: blood. The sequence derives from a woman in her thirties or forties in good health. The chain employs TRBV27 and TRBJ2-7; 8 bases agree with TRBD1. The CDR3 loop is CAGGPTGDYEQYF. DNA for the CDR3: TGTGCCGGCGGGCCGACAGGGGACTACGAGCAGTACTTC.